This is a list of T cell receptor beta chains from one sample in a study of PD-L1 blockade in urothelial cancer. Assay used: immunoSEQ multiplex PCR; TCRdb lists only in-frame clones, some missing. The repertoire has more than 40,000 clones, about 86% of them found once; the top ten carry 16%. The sequencing used PBMCs, collected around atezolizumab (anti-PD-L1) treatment. All receptors derive from a man aged 55 to 70 with urothelial cancer. CDR3s include the opening cysteine and the closing phenylalanine or tryptophan. A D gene is named only where the DNA matches it firmly. A row's size may be missing; if present it is once, few, many or a size class.

J gene | clone size | D gene | V gene | CDR3 DNA | CDR3 protein
TRBJ1-2 | - | - | TRBV4-1 | TGCGCCAGCAGCCAAGCTGCAGGGAAATATGGCTACACCTTC | CASSQAAGKYGYTF
TRBJ2-1 | - | - | TRBV9 | TGTGCCAGCAGCGGAACGCTGCGGGACCTCTACAATGAGCAGTTCTTC | CASSGTLRDLYNEQFF
TRBJ1-4 | - | TRBD1 | TRBV4-3 | TGCGCCAGCAGCCTCTCTTACAGGGGTGCGGATGAAAAACTGTTTTTT | CASSLSYRGADEKLFF
TRBJ2-2 | - | TRBD1 | TRBV4-2 | TGTGCCAGCAGCTCGGGACAGGGGGCCTCCGGGGAGCTGTTTTTT | CASSSGQGASGELFF
TRBJ2-2 | - | - | TRBV29-1 | TGCAGCGTTGAAGACAGGGTCAACACCGGGGAGCTGTTTTTT | CSVEDRVNTGELFF
TRBJ2-1 | - | TRBD2 | TRBV6-4 | TGTGCCAGCAGTCGTTACGGGACTAGCGCCTCCTACAATGAGCAGTTCTTC | CASSRYGTSASYNEQFF
TRBJ1-2 | - | - | TRBV6-1 | TGTGCCAGCAGTGATCCGGGGGTCCTCTATGGCTACACCTTC | CASSDPGVLYGYTF
TRBJ1-1 | - | - | TRBV6-1 | TGTGCCAGCAGTGATCCTGGCCGGGACACTGAAGCTTTCTTT | CASSDPGRDTEAFF
TRBJ2-3 | - | - | TRBV30 | TGTGCCTGGAGTTGGACTAGCACAGATACGCAGTATTTT | CAWSWTSTDTQYF
TRBJ1-1 | - | - | TRBV11-2 | TGTGCCAGCAGCGTAAGACAGGAAAGGAACACTGAAGCTTTCTTT | CASSVRQERNTEAFF
TRBJ2-3 | once | TRBD2 | TRBV7-2 | TGTGCCAGCAGCCCTCCCGCGGGAGGACGGGATACGCAGTATTTT | CASSPPAGGRDTQYF
TRBJ2-5 | - | TRBD2 | TRBV19 | TGTGCCAGTAGTATCAGGCTAGCGGGTGGAGAGACCCAGTACTTC | CASSIRLAGGETQYF
TRBJ2-5 | - | TRBD2 | TRBV2 | TGTGCCAGCAGTCCTGGGACTAGAGGCGAGACCCAGTACTTC | CASSPGTRGETQYF
TRBJ1-5 | - | - | TRBV5-1 | TGCGCCAGCCGGGGGGGGGAGGATCAGCCCCAGCATTTT | CASRGGEDQPQHF
TRBJ2-7 | once | - | TRBV11-2 | TGTGCCAGCAGCTTCGACTTTTCCTACGAGCAGTACTTC | CASSFDFSYEQYF
TRBJ2-7 | - | TRBD1 | TRBV28 | TGTGCCAGCACCTCCGGGACAGGGGGCAAGTACGAGCAGTACTTC | CASTSGTGGKYEQYF
TRBJ1-2 | - | - | TRBV11-2 | TGTGCCAGCAGCTCCGGGGGAGGCCGGGGCTACACCTTC | CASSSGGGRGYTF
TRBJ2-7 | few | - | TRBV7-9 | TGTGCCAGCAGCTACGGACAGTCCGAGCAGTACTTC | CASSYGQSEQYF
TRBJ2-5 | - | - | TRBV9 | TGTGCCAGCAGCCGACAGTTTCAAGAGACCCAGTACTTC | CASSRQFQETQYF
TRBJ2-5 | few | TRBD2 | TRBV5-1 | TGCGCCAGCAGCTTGGTTTCAGCGGGAGGCGCTAGGGAGACCCAGTACTTC | CASSLVSAGGARETQYF
TRBJ2-5 | - | - | TRBV4-3 | TGCGCCAGCAGCCTAGAGGGGGGGGCTTATGAGACCCAGTACTTC | CASSLEGGAYETQYF
TRBJ1-1 | - | TRBD1 | TRBV7-3 | TGTGCCAGCAGCTTTTACGACAGGGCGAACACTGAAGCTTTCTTT | CASSFYDRANTEAFF
TRBJ2-5 | - | TRBD2 | TRBV15 | TGTGCCACCAGCAGAGCGGGGGGTCAAGAGACCCAGTACTTC | CATSRAGGQETQYF
TRBJ1-2 | - | - | TRBV7-9 | TGTGCCAGCATGCTAACCGACCTCGGTAAGCGCACCTTC | CASMLTDLGKRTF
TRBJ1-3 | - | TRBD1 | TRBV9 | TGTGCCAGCAGCAGGGACAGGAGCTCTGGAAACACCATATATTTT | CASSRDRSSGNTIYF
TRBJ1-6 | - | TRBD1 | TRBV7-3 | TGTGCCAGCAGCTTTCAGGGGGCACCCCTCCACTTT | CASSFQGAPLHF
TRBJ2-3 | once | TRBD1 | TRBV7-9 | TGTGCCAGCAGCTTAGCGGGACAGGGCACAGATACGCAGTATTTT | CASSLAGQGTDTQYF
TRBJ1-1 | - | - | TRBV11-2 | TGTGCCAGCAGCTTAGGGTACGGGATGGGTAGTACTGAAGCTTTCTTT | CASSLGYGMGSTEAFF
TRBJ2-7 | - | TRBD1 | TRBV15 | TGTGCCACCAGCAGGTCTTTGGGGACAGATGCCTACGAGCAGTACTTC | CATSRSLGTDAYEQYF
TRBJ2-3 | - | TRBD2 | TRBV19 | TGTGCCAGTAGTATAGGGGGTATTCGCGGGAGGGCCGGGACGCAGTATTTT | CASSIGGIRGRAGTQYF
TRBJ2-7 | - | - | TRBV13 | TGTGCCAGCAGCACACGCGGGTTCCCCTACGAGCAGTACTTC | CASSTRGFPYEQYF
TRBJ2-1 | - | - | TRBV2 | TGTGCCAACACCCAGGGGCCTGAGCAGTTCTTC | CANTQGPEQFF
TRBJ2-5 | - | TRBD1 | TRBV27 | TGTGCCAGCAGTTTCTGGACAGGGTCCCAAGAGACCCAGTACTTC | CASSFWTGSQETQYF
TRBJ2-4 | - | TRBD2 | TRBV4-1 | TGCGCCAGCAGCCCGGGACTAGCGGGAGGAATAGCCAAAAACATTCAGTACTTC | CASSPGLAGGIAKNIQYF
TRBJ1-5 | - | TRBD1 | TRBV7-6 | TGTGCCAGCAGCCACGCACCCGGGACAGGGATGAATCAGCCCCAGCATTTT | CASSHAPGTGMNQPQHF
TRBJ1-2 | - | - | TRBV5-1 | TGCGCCAGCAGCTTGCGTACCCAGCAGGGTGGGAACTATGGCTACACCTTC | CASSLRTQQGGNYGYTF
TRBJ2-1 | - | TRBD1 | TRBV5-6 | TGTGCCAGCAGCTTGATGGGACAGCCTCACAATGAGCAGTTCTTC | CASSLMGQPHNEQFF
TRBJ2-7 | - | - | TRBV6-5 | TGTGCCAGCAGTTACTCGAGACTAGTGATCTACGAGCAGTACTTC | CASSYSRLVIYEQYF
TRBJ2-5 | - | TRBD1 | TRBV19 | TGTGCCAGTAGTACCCAACAGGGGATTTGGGAGACCCAGTACTTC | CASSTQQGIWETQYF
TRBJ1-4 | once | - | TRBV5-1 | TGCGCCAGCAGCTTGGCCAGCACGCCAGGTGAAAAACTGTTTTTT | CASSLASTPGEKLFF
TRBJ2-1 | - | - | TRBV4-1 | TGCGCCAGCAGCCAGGGAGGGACAGGACCCTGGGATGAGCAGTTCTTC | CASSQGGTGPWDEQFF
TRBJ1-1 | - | TRBD1 | TRBV14 | TGTGCCAGCAGCGCAGGACGGGACAGCATTTTGAACACTGAAGCTTTCTTT | CASSAGRDSILNTEAFF
TRBJ2-3 | - | TRBD1 | TRBV7-2 | TGTGCCAGCAGCTCCCTAACTTACGACAGGGTCGGCACAGATACGCAGTATTTT | CASSSLTYDRVGTDTQYF
TRBJ1-2 | - | - | TRBV9 | TGTGCCAGCAGCGTCCCGCGGGATGGGCCTAACTATGGCTACACCTTC | CASSVPRDGPNYGYTF
TRBJ1-6 | few | - | TRBV30 | TGTGCCTGGACAGGGGACACCTATAATTCACCCCTCCACTTT | CAWTGDTYNSPLHF
TRBJ2-6 | - | TRBD1 | TRBV7-3 | TGTGCCAGCAGCGGACAGGGGGCTATGGTCTCTGGGGCCAACGTCCTGACTTTC | CASSGQGAMVSGANVLTF
TRBJ1-2 | few | TRBD1 | TRBV6-5 | TGTGCCAGCAGTTACTCGGGACAGGGCCATCGAGGCTACACCTTC | CASSYSGQGHRGYTF
TRBJ2-1 | once | - | TRBV6-5 | TGTGCCAGCAGTCCGACAGATTCCTCCTACAATGAGCAGTTCTTC | CASSPTDSSYNEQFF
TRBJ1-5 | - | - | TRBV19 | TGTGCCAGTAGTCGCGCCGGTGGGGCGTTCAATCAGCCCCAGCATTTT | CASSRAGGAFNQPQHF
TRBJ2-7 | - | TRBD2 | TRBV5-1 | TGCGCCAGCAGCCCGGAGGCGGGAGGCTTTTACGAGCAGTACTTC | CASSPEAGGFYEQYF
TRBJ2-5 | once | TRBD2 | TRBV2 | TGTGCCATTCGTCAGCGGGGGAAACAAGAGACCCAGTACTTC | CAIRQRGKQETQYF
TRBJ1-4 | - | - | TRBV7-9 | TGTGCCAGCAGCGTGCGACAGACAACTAATGAAAAACTGTTTTTT | CASSVRQTTNEKLFF
TRBJ2-1 | few | TRBD2 | TRBV5-4 | TGTGCCAGCAGCCCCGGCCGGCTAGCGGGGGGAAGCTCCTACAATGAGCAGTTCTTC | CASSPGRLAGGSSYNEQFF
TRBJ1-2 | once | - | TRBV5-4 | TGTGCCAGCAGCTTGGGATGGGCTGGCGGCTACACCTTC | CASSLGWAGGYTF
TRBJ1-2 | - | TRBD1 | TRBV5-1 | TGCGCCAGCAGCCCCAGACAGGGATCGGCCTCTTCGAGCTACACCTTC | CASSPRQGSASSSYTF